This T cell receptor beta chain was found in a study of blood T cell repertoires in COVID-19. Clones were sequenced by immunoSEQ multiplex PCR, and TCRdb holds only the in-frame ones, with some missing. The data contain 200,000 to 250,000 clones, 83% of them seen just once; the ten biggest clones take up over 4.5%. This clone was counted ten times or more. The clonotype comes from a human donor in a cohort sampled during active COVID-19. The sequenced sample consisted of peripheral blood.

The CDR3 nucleotides read TGTGCCAGCATGAGGCTAGCGGGAAATGAGCAGTTCTTC. Translating it yields CASMRLAGNEQFF. The rearrangement joins TRBV6-5 to TRBJ2-1; TRBD2 aligns across 9 bases. Germline lookup yields CDR1 MNHEY and CDR2 SVGAGI. This CDR3 is 13 amino acids long. V lost 7 bases, J lost 7 bases, and 5 bases stayed unmatched.